The rows below give T cell receptor beta chains drawn from one sample of a study of shared clonotypes between healthy human individuals. Assay used: immunoSEQ multiplex PCR; TCRdb lists only in-frame clones, some missing. In the table there are roughly 2,300,000 clones, roughly 92% of which are singletons. The sample consisted of naive CD4+ T cells from PBMCs. These receptors all come from a man aged 18 to 29 in good health. Some clones in this sample may be carry-over from other donors' samples. Both conserved end residues are part of each CDR3. A D gene is named only where the DNA matches it firmly. Size values are once, few and many counts, or a class for expanded clones, and some rows have none.

size,J,V,D,CDR3,DNA
NA,TRBJ1-2,TRBV6-5,NA,CASSEGYGYTF,TGTGCCAGCAGTGAGGGTTATGGCTACACCTTC
NA,TRBJ1-2,TRBV6-5,TRBD1,CASTGGYGYTF,TGTGCCAGCACAGGGGGCTATGGCTACACCTTC
once,TRBJ1-4,TRBV11-2,NA,CASSLDRNYEKLFF,TGTGCCAGCAGCTTGGACCGAAATTATGAAAAACTGTTTTTT
once,TRBJ1-2,TRBV14,TRBD1,CASGARTGPLYGYTF,TGTGCCAGCGGGGCTAGGACAGGGCCTCTCTATGGCTACACCTTC
NA,TRBJ2-2,TRBV15,NA,CATSRDLGRATGELFF,TGTGCCACCAGCAGAGATCTAGGCAGGGCAACCGGGGAGCTGTTTTTT
NA,TRBJ2-5,TRBV11-3,TRBD1,CASSSHRGTQYF,TGTGCCAGCAGCTCCCACAGGGGGACCCAGTACTTC
NA,TRBJ1-1,TRBV28,TRBD1,CASRYWTGNAFF,TGTGCCAGCAGATACTGGACAGGGAATGCTTTCTTT
NA,TRBJ1-5,TRBV28,NA,CASSFIGRVEQPQHF,TGTGCCAGCAGTTTTATCGGCAGGGTTGAGCAGCCCCAGCATTTT
NA,TRBJ2-7,TRBV5-1,NA,CASSLDTKGTGIYEQYF,TGCGCCAGCAGCTTGGACACTAAAGGCACAGGGATCTACGAGCAGTACTTC
NA,TRBJ2-3,TRBV28,TRBD2,CASSRLAENTDTQYF,TGTGCCAGCAGCAGACTAGCGGAAAACACAGATACGCAGTATTTT
NA,TRBJ1-5,TRBV21-1,NA,CASSKRASGIQPQHF,TGTGCCAGCAGCAAAAGGGCGTCAGGGATTCAGCCCCAGCATTTT
NA,TRBJ2-5,TRBV7-2,TRBD2,CASSLVPSGGYQETQYF,TGTGCCAGCAGCTTAGTCCCTAGCGGGGGGTACCAAGAGACCCAGTACTTC
once,TRBJ1-4,TRBV5-1,NA,CASSFKRSANEKLFF,TGCGCCAGCAGCTTTAAGCGGTCGGCTAATGAAAAACTGTTTTTT
NA,TRBJ1-2,TRBV28,TRBD1,CASSDPGTADYGYTF,TGTGCCAGCAGCGATCCCGGGACAGCGGACTATGGCTACACCTTC
NA,TRBJ2-1,TRBV7-9,TRBD2,CAAGGGSSYNEQFF,TGTGCCGCGGGGGGGGGTAGCTCCTACAATGAGCAGTTCTTC
few,TRBJ2-6,TRBV5-1,NA,CASSWALSSGANVLTF,TGCGCCAGCAGCTGGGCCCTCAGCTCTGGGGCCAACGTCCTGACTTTC
NA,TRBJ1-3,TRBV30,NA,CAWSGGWRGGNTIYF,TGTGCCTGGAGTGGTGGCTGGAGGGGTGGAAACACCATATATTTT
NA,TRBJ2-7,TRBV5-1,TRBD2,CASRLLLAGGYEQYF,TGCGCCAGCAGACTACTCCTAGCGGGAGGGTACGAGCAGTACTTC
NA,TRBJ1-3,TRBV9,NA,CASSRGDSSGNTIYF,TGTGCCAGCAGCAGGGGGGATAGCTCTGGAAACACCATATATTTT
NA,TRBJ2-1,TRBV28,NA,CASSYDYSEQFF,TGTGCCAGCAGCTATGACTACAGTGAGCAGTTCTTC
few,TRBJ1-5,TRBV4-1,NA,CASSQSIQGGQPQHF,TGCGCCAGCAGCCAATCGATACAGGGAGGACAGCCCCAGCATTTT
NA,TRBJ1-1,TRBV10-3,NA,CAIKLQENAGNTEAFF,TGTGCCATCAAACTTCAAGAAAACGCAGGGAACACTGAAGCTTTCTTT
once,TRBJ1-1,TRBV18,NA,CASSPIHGTEAFF,TGTGCCAGCTCACCAATACACGGCACTGAAGCTTTCTTT
NA,TRBJ2-2,TRBV9,NA,CASSVAGRFTGELFF,TGTGCCAGCAGCGTAGCAGGGCGGTTCACCGGGGAGCTGTTTTTT
NA,TRBJ2-2,TRBV10-3,TRBD1,CAISQTGYTGELFF,TGTGCCATCAGCCAGACAGGGTACACCGGGGAGCTGTTTTTT
few,TRBJ1-5,TRBV28,TRBD1,CASSLTGLVQPQHF,TGTGCCAGCAGCCTGACAGGGTTAGTTCAGCCCCAGCATTTT
NA,TRBJ2-3,TRBV5-1,NA,CASIDPAGADTQYF,TGCGCCAGCATAGACCCGGCGGGCGCAGATACGCAGTATTTT
NA,TRBJ2-4,TRBV11-3,NA,CASSLEGFAKNIQYF,TGTGCCAGCAGCTTAGAGGGGTTCGCCAAAAACATTCAGTACTTC
NA,TRBJ2-7,TRBV5-1,TRBD1,CASSRQGAYHEQYF,TGCGCCAGCAGCCGACAGGGGGCTTACCACGAGCAGTACTTC
NA,TRBJ2-3,TRBV19,NA,CASSIWGRIDTDTQYF,TGTGCCAGTAGTATCTGGGGGCGCATCGACACAGATACGCAGTATTTT
NA,TRBJ1-1,TRBV6-1,NA,CATGTRNTEAFF,TGTGCCACCGGGACAAGGAACACTGAAGCTTTCTTT
NA,TRBJ2-7,TRBV2,NA,CASSEGFFHDYEQYF,TGTGCCAGCAGTGAGGGCTTTTTCCATGACTACGAGCAGTACTTC
NA,TRBJ2-7,TRBV28,TRBD2,CASSFTSGEQYF,TGTGCCAGCAGTTTTACTAGCGGCGAGCAGTACTTC
NA,TRBJ1-1,TRBV5-1,NA,CASSPGAGAPRLMNTEAFF,TGCGCCAGCAGCCCGGGGGCGGGGGCACCGAGACTTATGAACACTGAAGCTTTCTTT
NA,TRBJ2-1,TRBV2,NA,CAGAGTHYNEQFF,TGTGCCGGGGCAGGGACCCATTACAATGAGCAGTTCTTC
NA,TRBJ1-1,TRBV9,NA,CASSVAGTSTEAFF,TGTGCCAGCAGCGTAGCAGGGACATCCACTGAAGCTTTCTTT
NA,TRBJ1-5,TRBV19,NA,CASSPGGGQPQHF,TGTGCCAGTAGCCCGGGGGGGGGTCAGCCCCAGCATTTT
NA,TRBJ1-3,TRBV5-1,TRBD1,CASSLTGGPGNTIYF,TGCGCCAGCAGCCTAACAGGGGGGCCTGGAAACACCATATATTTT
NA,TRBJ2-7,TRBV29-1,NA,CSVTPGRSYEQYF,TGCAGCGTCACCCCGGGACGGTCCTACGAGCAGTACTTC
NA,TRBJ2-3,TRBV7-3,NA,CASSLGPKLTYTDTQYF,TGTGCCAGCAGCTTGGGTCCGAAATTAACCTACACAGATACGCAGTATTTT
NA,TRBJ1-1,TRBV2,NA,CASSARQVQNTEAFF,TGTGCCAGCAGCGCAAGACAGGTTCAGAACACTGAAGCTTTCTTT
NA,TRBJ2-5,TRBV5-6,NA,CASSLGVETQYF,TGTGCCAGCAGCTTGGGGGTGGAGACCCAGTACTTC
once,TRBJ1-2,TRBV7-9,TRBD1,CASSLGTGSGYTF,TGTGCCAGCAGCTTAGGGACAGGCTCTGGCTACACCTTC
NA,TRBJ2-1,TRBV7-9,NA,CASSPTGGFSYNEQFF,TGTGCCAGCAGCCCCACCGGCGGGTTCTCCTACAATGAGCAGTTCTTC
NA,TRBJ2-3,TRBV1,NA,CTSSQPRTLSLTDTQYF,TGCACCAGCAGCCAGCCGAGGACGCTTTCCCTCACAGATACGCAGTATTTT
NA,TRBJ2-7,TRBV5-6,TRBD1,CASHPVGGPTYEQYF,TGTGCCAGCCACCCTGTAGGGGGCCCTACTTACGAGCAGTACTTC
NA,TRBJ1-3,TRBV18,NA,CASSPGAGNTIYF,TGTGCCAGCTCACCAGGAGCTGGAAACACCATATATTTT
NA,TRBJ2-1,TRBV11-2,NA,CASSLVAGRSYNEQFF,TGTGCCAGCAGCTTAGTGGCGGGGCGATCCTACAATGAGCAGTTCTTC
NA,TRBJ2-5,TRBV9,TRBD2,CASSVEPASGRARETQYF,TGTGCCAGCAGCGTAGAGCCGGCTAGCGGGAGGGCTCGGGAGACCCAGTACTTC
once,TRBJ1-5,TRBV6-1,NA,CASSERAQPQHF,TGTGCCAGCAGTGAGAGGGCTCAGCCCCAGCATTTT
NA,TRBJ1-1,TRBV30,NA,CAWRHGVGRAFF,TGTGCCTGGAGACACGGGGTCGGGAGAGCTTTCTTT
NA,TRBJ2-3,TRBV6-5,TRBD2,CASRMTSGSTDTQYF,TGTGCCAGCAGAATGACTAGCGGGAGCACAGATACGCAGTATTTT
NA,TRBJ2-3,TRBV7-3,TRBD2,CASSYGTSRYTDTQYF,TGTGCCAGCAGCTACGGGACTAGCAGATACACAGATACGCAGTATTTT
NA,TRBJ1-5,TRBV28,NA,CASSLLNQPQHF,TGTGCCAGCAGTTTATTAAATCAGCCCCAGCATTTT
NA,TRBJ2-2,TRBV5-6,NA,CASSVEGANTGELFF,TGTGCCAGCAGCGTGGAGGGGGCGAACACCGGGGAGCTGTTTTTT
NA,TRBJ1-4,TRBV6-6,NA,CASSYMETNEKLFF,TGTGCCAGCAGTTACATGGAAACTAATGAAAAACTGTTTTTT
NA,TRBJ2-7,TRBV5-4,NA,CASSRDKSYEQYF,TGTGCCAGCAGCCGGGACAAGTCCTACGAGCAGTACTTC
NA,TRBJ2-1,TRBV28,TRBD2,CASASGSGDEQFF,TGTGCCAGCGCTAGCGGGAGCGGGGATGAGCAGTTCTTC